These T cell receptor beta chains were read from a single sample in a study of neurological immune-mediated disorders. TCRdb re-analysed the 5' RACE reads in MiXCR, keeping a single row per CDR3 protein. The top ten hold 1.3% of the sample, which has some 120,000 distinct CDR3 sequences, roughly 3.2% seen once. Sequenced sample: PBMCs. These receptors were obtained from a woman aged 25 to 39 with multiple sclerosis. Each CDR3 is given without its conserved first and last residue. D genes are given only for firm matches.

-	TRBV7-2	ASSWGTEAF
TRBD1	TRBV7-2	ASSWGDRGLYNEQF
-	TRBV10-2	ASREFWRDPPY
-	TRBV10-1	ASSEDPGTQLSYEQY
TRBD1	TRBV3-1	ASSRRQGDTGELF
-	TRBV7-2	ASSLRGRDTIY
-	TRBV5-1	ASSLGDVMDEQF
-	TRBV29-1	SVVEGTGGYT
TRBD2	TRBV10-3	AINAGTSGTDTQY
TRBD1	TRBV2	ASSEGAGGVSYT
-	TRBV7-2	ASSSAEGEKLF
-	TRBV4-3	ASSQDTGTVNTEAF
TRBD1	TRBV19	APAEGGTGLVNRAKNIQY
TRBD2	TRBV11-2	ASSFSGTTYEQY
TRBD2	TRBV20-1	SAKNLAGIDEQY
TRBD2	TRBV5-1	ASSQHQAGGRYNEQF
-	TRBV20-1	SARDMDSSYEQY
TRBD2	TRBV12-3/TRBV12-4	ASSPGRAPTQY
TRBD2	TRBV11-2	ASSLELAGFYEQY
-	TRBV12-3/TRBV12-4	ASSLLYGYT
-	TRBV20-1	SAISLRAF
-	TRBV7-2	ASSLAGNYGYT
-	TRBV5-1	ASSLTGGETQY
TRBD1	TRBV7-2	ASSLHGQGINEKLF
-	TRBV5-1	ASNAEGNSPLH
-	TRBV6-2/TRBV6-3	ASSGGSNQPQH
-	TRBV20-1	SAVVPLGTYNEQF
-	TRBV4-1	ASSQDTAAHNEQF
-	TRBV11-2	ASSLGWTAQETQY
-	TRBV25-1	ASSEGLRNIQY
TRBD1	TRBV5-1	ASSVGQLSSYNEQF
TRBD1	TRBV9	ASSPTGQTNQPQH